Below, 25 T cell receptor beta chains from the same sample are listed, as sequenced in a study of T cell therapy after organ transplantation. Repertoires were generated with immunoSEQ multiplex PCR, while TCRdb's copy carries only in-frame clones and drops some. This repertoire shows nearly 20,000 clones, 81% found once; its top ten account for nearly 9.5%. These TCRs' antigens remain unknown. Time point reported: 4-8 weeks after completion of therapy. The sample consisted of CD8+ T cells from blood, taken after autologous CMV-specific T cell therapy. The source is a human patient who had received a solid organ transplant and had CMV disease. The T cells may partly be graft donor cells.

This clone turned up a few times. The CDR3 bases are TGTGCCAGCAGCTTAGTACAGGCGGGCTATGGCTACACCTTC. It codes for CASSLVQAGYGYTF. V gene TRBV7-9 combines with J gene TRBJ1-2, with a weak D call TRBD1 (5 bases). Deletions cut 1 base from V and 4 bases from J, with 10 bases between. The CDR3 extends over 14 amino acids. Looked up from germline, CDR1 is SEHNR and CDR2 is FQNEAQ (reference sequence).

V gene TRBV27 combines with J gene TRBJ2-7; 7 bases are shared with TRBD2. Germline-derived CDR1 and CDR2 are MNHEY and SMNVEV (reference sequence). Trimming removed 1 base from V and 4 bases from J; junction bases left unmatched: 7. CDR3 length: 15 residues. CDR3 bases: TGTGCCAGCAGTTTATGGGGGGGTTCGGGGTACGAGCAGTACTTC. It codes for CASSLWGGSGYEQYF.

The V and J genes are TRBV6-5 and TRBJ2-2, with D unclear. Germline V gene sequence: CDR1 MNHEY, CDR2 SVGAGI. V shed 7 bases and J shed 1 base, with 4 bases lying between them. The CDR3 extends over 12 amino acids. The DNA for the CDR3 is TGTGCCAGCAAGGTGAACACCGGGGAGCTGTTTTTT. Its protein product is CASKVNTGELFF.

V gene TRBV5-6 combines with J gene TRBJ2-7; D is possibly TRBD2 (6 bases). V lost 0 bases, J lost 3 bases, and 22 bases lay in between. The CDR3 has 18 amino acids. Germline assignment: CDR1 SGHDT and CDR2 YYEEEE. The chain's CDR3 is CASSLDRGFGQLDYEQYF. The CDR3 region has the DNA TGTGCCAGCAGCTTGGACCGGGGGTTCGGCCAACTAGACTACGAGCAGTACTTC.

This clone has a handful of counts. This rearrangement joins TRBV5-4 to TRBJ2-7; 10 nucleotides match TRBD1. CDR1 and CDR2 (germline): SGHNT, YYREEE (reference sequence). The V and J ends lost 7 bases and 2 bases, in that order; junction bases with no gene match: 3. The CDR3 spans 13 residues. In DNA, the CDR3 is TGTGCCAGCTCCGGGACAGGGGCCTACGAGCAGTACTTC. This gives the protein CASSGTGAYEQYF.

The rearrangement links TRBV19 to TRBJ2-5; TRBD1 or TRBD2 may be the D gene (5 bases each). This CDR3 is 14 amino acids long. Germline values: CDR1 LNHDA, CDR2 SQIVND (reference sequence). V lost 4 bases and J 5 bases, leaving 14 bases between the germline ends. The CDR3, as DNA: TGTGCCAGTAGTAGCTACGAGGGGCGGGAGACCCAGTACTTC. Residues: CASSSYEGRETQYF.

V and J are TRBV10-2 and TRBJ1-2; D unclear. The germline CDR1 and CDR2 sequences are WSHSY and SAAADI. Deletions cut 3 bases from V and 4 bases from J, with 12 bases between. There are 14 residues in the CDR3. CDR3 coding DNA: TGCGCCAGCAGTGATTGGCAGGACTTCTATGGCTACACCTTC. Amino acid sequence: CASSDWQDFYGYTF.

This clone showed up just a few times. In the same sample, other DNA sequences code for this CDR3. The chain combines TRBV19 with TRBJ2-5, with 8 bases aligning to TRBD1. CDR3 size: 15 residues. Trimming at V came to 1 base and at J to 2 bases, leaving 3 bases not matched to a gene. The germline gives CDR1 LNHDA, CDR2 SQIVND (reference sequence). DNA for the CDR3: TGTGCCAGTAGTATAGGTTACAGGGGGCAAGAGACCCAGTACTTC. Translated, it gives CASSIGYRGQETQYF. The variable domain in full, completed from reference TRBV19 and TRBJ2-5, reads DGGITQSPKYLFRKEGQNVTLSCEQNLNHDAMYWYRQDPGQGLRLIYYSQIVNDFQKGDIAEGYSVSREKKESFPLTVTSAQKNPTAFYLCASSIGYRGQETQYFGPGTRLLVL.

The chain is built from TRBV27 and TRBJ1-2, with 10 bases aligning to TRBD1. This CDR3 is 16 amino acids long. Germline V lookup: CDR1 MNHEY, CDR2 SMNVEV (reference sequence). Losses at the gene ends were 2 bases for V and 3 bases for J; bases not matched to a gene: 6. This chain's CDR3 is CASSLEGTGEDYGYTF. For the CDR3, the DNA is TGTGCCAGCAGTTTAGAGGGGACAGGGGAAGACTATGGCTACACCTTC.

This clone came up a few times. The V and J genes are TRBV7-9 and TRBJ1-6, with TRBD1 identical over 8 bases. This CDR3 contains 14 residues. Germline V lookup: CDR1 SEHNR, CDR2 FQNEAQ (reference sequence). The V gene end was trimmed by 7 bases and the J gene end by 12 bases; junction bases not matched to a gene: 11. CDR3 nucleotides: TGTGCCAGCAACTCAGGGGGCTCGGGTTTACCCCTCCACTTT. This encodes CASNSGGSGLPLHF.

In nucleotides, the CDR3 is TGTGCCAGCAGCGGTGCTTACCGGGACAGCCCAATTTATGGCTACACCTTC. It encodes CASSGAYRDSPIYGYTF. The gene calls are TRBV9 and TRBJ1-2, with 7 positions matching TRBD1. This CDR3 spans 17 amino acids. In germline, CDR1 is SGDLS, CDR2 YYNGEE. J gave up 5 bases and V 3 bases, and 16 bases lay outside the gene matches.

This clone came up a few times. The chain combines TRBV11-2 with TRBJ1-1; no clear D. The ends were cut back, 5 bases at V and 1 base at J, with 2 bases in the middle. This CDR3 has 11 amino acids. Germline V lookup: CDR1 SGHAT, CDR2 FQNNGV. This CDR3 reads CASSQNTEAFF. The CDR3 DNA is TGTGCCAGCAGCCAGAACACTGAAGCTTTCTTT.

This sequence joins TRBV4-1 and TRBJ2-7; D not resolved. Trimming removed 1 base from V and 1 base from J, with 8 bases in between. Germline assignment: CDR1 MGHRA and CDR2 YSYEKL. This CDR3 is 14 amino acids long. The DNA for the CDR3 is TGCGCCAGCAGCCAAGGACCCCGGTCCTACGAGCAGTACTTC. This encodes CASSQGPRSYEQYF.

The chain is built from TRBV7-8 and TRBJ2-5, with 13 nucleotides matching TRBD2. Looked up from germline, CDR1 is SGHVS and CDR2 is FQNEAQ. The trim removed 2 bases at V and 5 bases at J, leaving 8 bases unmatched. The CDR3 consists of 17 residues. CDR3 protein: CASSLLTSGRAFETQYF. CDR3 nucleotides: TGTGCCAGCAGCTTATTAACTAGCGGGAGGGCCTTCGAGACCCAGTACTTC.

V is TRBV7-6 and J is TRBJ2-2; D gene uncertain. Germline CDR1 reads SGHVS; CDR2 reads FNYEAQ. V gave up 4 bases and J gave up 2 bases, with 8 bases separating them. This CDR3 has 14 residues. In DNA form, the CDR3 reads TGTGCCAGCAGCTCGGGCCCCAACACCGGGGAGCTGTTTTTT. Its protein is CASSSGPNTGELFF. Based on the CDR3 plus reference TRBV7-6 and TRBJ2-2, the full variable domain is GAGVSQSPRYKVTKRGQDVALRCDPISGHVSLYWYRQALGQGPEFLTYFNYEAQQDKSGLPNDRFSAERPEGSISTLTIQRTEQRDSAMYRCASSSGPNTGELFFGEGSRLTVL.

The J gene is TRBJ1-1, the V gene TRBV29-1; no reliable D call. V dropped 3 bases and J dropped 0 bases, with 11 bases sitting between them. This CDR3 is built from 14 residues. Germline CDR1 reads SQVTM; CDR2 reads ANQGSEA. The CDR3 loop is CSVDRGGMNTEAFF. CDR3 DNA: TGCAGCGTTGATCGTGGCGGCATGAACACTGAAGCTTTCTTT.

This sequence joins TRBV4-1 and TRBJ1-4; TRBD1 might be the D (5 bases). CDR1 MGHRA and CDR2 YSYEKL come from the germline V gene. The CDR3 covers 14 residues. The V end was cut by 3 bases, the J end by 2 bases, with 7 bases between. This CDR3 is CASSQWGTNEKLFF. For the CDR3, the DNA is TGCGCCAGCAGCCAGTGGGGCACTAATGAAAAACTGTTTTTT.

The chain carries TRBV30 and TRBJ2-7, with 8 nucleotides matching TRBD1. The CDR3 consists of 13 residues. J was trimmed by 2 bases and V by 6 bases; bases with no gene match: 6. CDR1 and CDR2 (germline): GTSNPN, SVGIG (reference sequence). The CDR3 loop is CACRGQVAYEQYF. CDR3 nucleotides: TGTGCCTGCCGGGGACAGGTAGCCTACGAGCAGTACTTC. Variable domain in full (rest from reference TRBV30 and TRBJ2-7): SQTIHQWPATLVQPVGSPLSLECTVEGTSNPNLYWYRQAAGRGLQLLFYSVGIGQISSEVPQNLSASRPQDRQFILSSKKLLLSDSGFYLCACRGQVAYEQYFGPGTRLTVT.

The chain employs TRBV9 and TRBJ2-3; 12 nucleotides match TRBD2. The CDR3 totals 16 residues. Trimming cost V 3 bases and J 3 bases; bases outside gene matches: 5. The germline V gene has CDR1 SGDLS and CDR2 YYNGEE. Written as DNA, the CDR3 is TGTGCCAGCAGCGAGGCTAGCGGGGGGGCAACAGATACGCAGTATTTT. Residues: CASSEASGGATDTQYF.

The CDR3 region is CASSQTGGMGETQYF. The CDR3 DNA follows: TGTGCCAGCAGCCAGACAGGGGGCATGGGGGAGACCCAGTACTTC. The chain joins TRBV27 to TRBJ2-5; TRBD1 agrees at 10 bases. With 6 bases clipped from V and 5 bases from J, the junction kept 9 bases outside the gene matches. CDR3 length equals 15 residues. The germline gives CDR1 MNHEY, CDR2 SMNVEV (reference sequence).

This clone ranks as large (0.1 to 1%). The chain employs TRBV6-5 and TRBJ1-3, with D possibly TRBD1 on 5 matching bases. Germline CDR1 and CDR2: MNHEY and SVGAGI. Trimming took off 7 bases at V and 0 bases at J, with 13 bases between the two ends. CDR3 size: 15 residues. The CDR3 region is CASTEGRHSGNTIYF. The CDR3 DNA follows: TGTGCCAGCACCGAGGGGCGACACTCTGGAAACACCATATATTTT.

CDR3 coding DNA: TGTGCCACCAGCAGAGGTTCAGGGCGAGACACAGATACGCAGTATTTT. Its protein product is CATSRGSGRDTDTQYF. The rearrangement uses TRBV15 and TRBJ2-3, with a tentative D call TRBD1 (5 bases). The V gene's germline CDR1 is LNHNV and CDR2 YYDKDF (reference sequence). This CDR3 region has 16 residues. Trimming shortened V by 1 base and J by 2 bases, and 13 bases separated the two germline ends. The entire variable domain, with the rest obtained from reference TRBV15 and TRBJ2-3, is as follows: DAMVIQNPRYQVTQFGKPVTLSCSQTLNHNVMYWYQQKSSQAPKLLFHYYDKDFNNEADTPDNFQSRRPNTSFCFLDIRSPGLGDTAMYLCATSRGSGRDTDTQYFGPGTRLTVL.

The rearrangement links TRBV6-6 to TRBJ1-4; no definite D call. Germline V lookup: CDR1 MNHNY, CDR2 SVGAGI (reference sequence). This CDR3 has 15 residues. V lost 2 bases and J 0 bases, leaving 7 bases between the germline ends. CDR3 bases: TGTGCCAGCAGTTACGAAGTTGCAACTAATGAAAAACTGTTTTTT. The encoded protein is CASSYEVATNEKLFF.

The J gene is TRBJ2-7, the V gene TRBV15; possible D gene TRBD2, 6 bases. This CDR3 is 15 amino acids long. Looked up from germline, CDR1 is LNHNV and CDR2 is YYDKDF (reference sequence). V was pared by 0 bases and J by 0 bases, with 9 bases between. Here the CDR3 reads CATSRDWGVSYEQYF. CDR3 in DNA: TGTGCCACCAGCAGAGATTGGGGGGTCTCCTACGAGCAGTACTTC.

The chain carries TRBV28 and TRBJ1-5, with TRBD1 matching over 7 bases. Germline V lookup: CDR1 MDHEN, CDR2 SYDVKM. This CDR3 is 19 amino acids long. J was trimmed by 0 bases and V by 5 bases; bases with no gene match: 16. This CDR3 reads CASSGLQPGTVYSNQPQHF. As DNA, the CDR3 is TGTGCCAGCAGTGGACTTCAACCCGGGACAGTCTATAGCAATCAGCCCCAGCATTTT.